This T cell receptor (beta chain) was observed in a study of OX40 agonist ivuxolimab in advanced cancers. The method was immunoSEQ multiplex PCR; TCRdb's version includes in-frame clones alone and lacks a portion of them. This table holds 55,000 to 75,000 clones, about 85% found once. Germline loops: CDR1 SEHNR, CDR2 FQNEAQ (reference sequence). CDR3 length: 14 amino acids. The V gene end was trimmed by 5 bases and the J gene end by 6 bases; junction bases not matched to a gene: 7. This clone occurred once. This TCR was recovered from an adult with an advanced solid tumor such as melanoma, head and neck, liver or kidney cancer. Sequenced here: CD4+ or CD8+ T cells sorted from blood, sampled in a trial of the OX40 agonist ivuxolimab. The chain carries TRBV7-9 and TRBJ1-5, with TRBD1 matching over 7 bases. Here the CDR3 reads CASSLDRDGQPQHF. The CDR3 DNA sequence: TGTGCCAGCAGCCTCGACAGGGATGGTCAGCCCCAGCATTTT.